The 26 T cell receptor beta chains below all came from one sample that was sequenced in a study of vaccination effects on CD4 cells after COVID-19. In the ViraFEST assay, antigen-specific CD4+ clonotypes were identified by expansion after peptide-pool stimulation. Cells that had been cultured for less than 13 days were the source of isolated CD4+ T cells. Each person got two doses of an mRNA SARS-CoV-2 vaccine, BNT162b2 or mRNA-1273. The data were produced by immunoSEQ multiplex PCR, yet TCRdb's version contains in-frame clones alone and is incomplete. Of tens of thousands of clones listed, around two thirds are singletons. What these receptors recognize is not known. The specimen was CD4+ T cells from PBMCs cultured with HCoV-229E spike peptides, collected after COVID-19 vaccination. The receptors come from a human donor who received a COVID-19 vaccine.

The chain combines TRBV6-5 with TRBJ1-1; D gene uncertain. The CDR3 runs 16 residues. The germline gives CDR1 MNHEY, CDR2 SVGAGI. The V gene lost 0 bases and the J gene lost 7 bases, with 18 bases spanning the gap. The CDR3 is CASSYSFSLTDYEAFF. The DNA for the CDR3 is TGTGCCAGCAGTTACTCTTTCTCGTTGACCGATTATGAAGCTTTCTTT.

The V call is TRBV7-9, the J call TRBJ2-5, with 7 bases aligning to TRBD2. Germline V gene lookup returns CDR1 SEHNR and CDR2 FQNEAQ (reference sequence). The ends lost 5 bases at V and 4 bases at J; junction bases unmatched: 10. This CDR3 region has 15 residues. The CDR3 nucleotides are TGTGCCAGCAGCCGGGCGGCGGGGGTCGGAGAGACCCAGTACTTC. This codes for CASSRAAGVGETQYF.

The chain employs TRBV12-3 or TRBV12-4 and TRBJ1-4; no definite D call. This CDR3 contains 13 residues. Trimming removed 7 bases at V and 3 bases at J, with 9 bases between. The CDR3 sequence: CASISWSNEKLFF. Here the CDR3 DNA reads TGTGCCAGCATTAGTTGGTCTAATGAAAAACTGTTTTTT.

J is TRBJ2-5 and V is TRBV6-5; tentatively, D is TRBD1 (5 bases). Trimming cost V 2 bases and J 2 bases, with 6 bases left between them. The germline CDR1 and CDR2 sequences are MNHEY and SVGAGI. The CDR3 loop spans 13 amino acids. The CDR3: CASSYDRQETQYF. The CDR3 DNA reads TGTGCCAGCAGTTACGACAGACAAGAGACCCAGTACTTC.

The J gene is TRBJ2-1, the V gene TRBV18; weak D call: TRBD2 (5 bases). This CDR3 comprises 15 residues. V was cut by 3 bases and J by 3 bases, with 12 bases left in between. Germline values: CDR1 KGHSH, CDR2 LQKENI. CDR3 DNA sequence: TGTGCCAGCTCACCTTTGGGGAGCAACTACAATGAGCAGTTCTTC. Protein: CASSPLGSNYNEQFF.

This clone was recorded a few times. The genes are TRBV2 and TRBJ1-2; 8 nucleotides match TRBD1. Germline V gene data show CDR1 as SNHLY and CDR2 as FYNNEI. The CDR3 spans 12 residues. The V and J ends lost 5 bases and 9 bases, in that order; junction bases with no gene match: 5. The CDR3 loop is CASSSRGLSYTF. The CDR3 DNA reads TGTGCCAGCAGTTCCAGGGGGCTGAGCTACACCTTC.

This clone showed up just once. V is TRBV2 and J is TRBJ1-1; D remains ambiguous. V lost 3 bases, J lost 2 bases, and 10 bases lay in between. CDR1 is SNHLY, CDR2 FYNNEI, per germline. This CDR3 region has 14 residues. The CDR3 region is CASSDSWQNTEAFF. In nucleotides, the CDR3 is TGTGCCAGCAGTGATAGCTGGCAAAACACTGAAGCTTTCTTT.

As regards this clone: The junction departs from germline at one end; a sequencing error may be responsible. The chain joins TRBV30 to TRBJ2-3; D uncertain. The CDR3 sequence is 12 residues long. The V gene's germline CDR1 is GTSNPN and CDR2 SVGIG (reference sequence). The CDR3 sequence: CAWNLGTETQYF. DNA for the CDR3: TGTGCCTGGAATCTAGGAACAGAAACGCAGTATTTT.

The rearrangement links TRBV6-5 to TRBJ1-2; D is undetermined. Germline V CDR1 and CDR2: MNHEY, SVGAGI. V lost 2 bases and J lost 8, with 15 bases in between. The CDR3 has 14 amino acids. As DNA, the CDR3 is TGTGCCAGCAGTTACGAAGGTGTTGTCGAGGGCTACACCTTC. Residues: CASSYEGVVEGYTF.

The chain recombines TRBV19 with TRBJ2-4; D remains unclear. CDR3 length equals 13 residues. Germline-derived CDR1 and CDR2 are LNHDA and SQIVND (reference sequence). V was shortened by 3 bases and J by 8 bases, with 11 bases between the two germline ends. The CDR3 reads CASSIFQTDIQYF. The CDR3 nucleotides read TGTGCCAGTAGTATTTTCCAGACGGACATTCAGTACTTC. The variable domain in full, with the rest retrieved from reference TRBV19 and TRBJ2-4, is DGGITQSPKYLFRKEGQNVTLSCEQNLNHDAMYWYRQDPGQGLRLIYYSQIVNDFQKGDIAEGYSVSREKKESFPLTVTSAQKNPTAFYLCASSIFQTDIQYFGAGTRLSVL.

This chain joins TRBV27 and TRBJ2-2; D uncertain. Germline V gene data show CDR1 as MNHEY and CDR2 as SMNVEV (reference sequence). V shed 3 bases and J shed 7 bases, with 12 bases lying between them. The CDR3 has 14 amino acids. In DNA form, the CDR3 reads TGTGCCAGCAGTTTTCAATATTGGGGCGGGGAGCTGTTTTTT. This gives the protein CASSFQYWGGELFF.

The chain carries TRBV19 and TRBJ1-4; tentatively, D is TRBD1 (5 bases). The CDR3 length is 13 residues. Looked up from germline, CDR1 is LNHDA and CDR2 is SQIVND (reference sequence). Trimming pared 6 bases from V and 8 bases from J, leaving 13 bases between. DNA for the CDR3: TGTGCCAGTAGCTACTCAGGGAAAGAAAAACTGTTTTTT. Residues: CASSYSGKEKLFF.

The V gene is TRBV6-5, the J gene TRBJ2-4; 10 bases line up with TRBD1. This CDR3 is built from 13 residues. The germline CDR1 and CDR2 sequences are MNHEY and SVGAGI. The J segment lost 5 bases and the V segment lost 6 bases, leaving 1 base of the junction unmatched. The CDR3 coding sequence is TGTGCCAGCAGAGGGACAGGGGAAAACATTCAGTACTTC. It yields the protein CASRGTGENIQYF.

This chain uses TRBV2 with TRBJ2-2; the D is unclear. Germline V gene sequence: CDR1 SNHLY, CDR2 FYNNEI. The CDR3 has 15 amino acids. V was clipped by 5 bases and J by 0 bases, with 10 bases between them. In nucleotides, the CDR3 is TGTGCCAGCAGTAAACAAGAGACGAACACCGGGGAGCTGTTTTTT. Translated, it gives CASSKQETNTGELFF.

CDR3 in DNA: TGTGCCAGCAGCGAGGGGGGTTCGCTGGAGACCCAGTACTTC. Amino acid sequence: CASSEGGSLETQYF. This chain connects TRBV5-4 to TRBJ2-5; either TRBD1 or TRBD2 may fit D (6 bases each). Germline loops: CDR1 SGHNT, CDR2 YYREEE (reference sequence). V lost 4 bases and J 5 bases, leaving 15 bases between the germline ends. The CDR3 is 14 amino acids.

This clone was seen just once. The V gene is TRBV4-3, the J gene TRBJ2-3; no clear D. Germline V CDR1 and CDR2: LGHNA, YSLEER. Trimming pared 0 bases from V and 0 bases from J, leaving 13 bases between. The CDR3 loop spans 17 amino acids. CDR3 DNA: TGCGCCAGCAGCCAAGATCTAGTACGGCAGAGCACAGATACGCAGTATTTT. Its protein product is CASSQDLVRQSTDTQYF.

The rearrangement joins TRBV19 to TRBJ2-5; no firm D call. Germline V gene data show CDR1 as LNHDA and CDR2 as SQIVND (reference sequence). The CDR3 runs 13 residues. Between the trimmed V and J ends, which lost 4 bases and 1 base, there was a span of 7 bases. CDR3 DNA sequence: TGTGCCAGTAGTAAGGTTCGCCAAGAGACCCAGTACTTC. This codes for CASSKVRQETQYF. Based on the CDR3 plus reference TRBV19 and TRBJ2-5, the full variable domain is DGGITQSPKYLFRKEGQNVTLSCEQNLNHDAMYWYRQDPGQGLRLIYYSQIVNDFQKGDIAEGYSVSREKKESFPLTVTSAQKNPTAFYLCASSKVRQETQYFGPGTRLLVL.

CDR3 region: CATSDAPGQGAYNEQFF. The CDR3 DNA reads TGTGCCACCAGTGATGCCCCGGGACAGGGGGCCTACAATGAGCAGTTCTTC. The chain recombines TRBV24-1 with TRBJ2-1, with TRBD1 matching over 11 bases. The V and J ends lost 3 bases and 2 bases, in that order; junction bases with no gene match: 5. The CDR3 is 17 residues long. Germline V gene data show CDR1 as KGHDR and CDR2 as SFDVKD.

The chain uses TRBV2 and TRBJ2-7, with no clear D. There are 11 residues in the CDR3. V lost 5 bases, J lost 3 bases, and 5 bases lay in between. Germline CDR1 is SNHLY and CDR2 is FYNNEI. The CDR3 DNA sequence: TGTGCCAGCAGTCAAGGCTACGAGCAGTACGTC. Its protein is CASSQGYEQYV.

The chain recombines TRBV5-1 with TRBJ2-1, with TRBD2 identical over 10 bases. The germline V gene encodes CDR1 SGHRS and CDR2 YFSETQ. The CDR3 contains 16 residues. Germline trimming cut 0 bases from V and 3 bases from J; bases unmatched to any gene: 3. Here the CDR3 reads CASSLGTSGRYNEQFF. Here the CDR3 DNA reads TGCGCCAGCAGCTTGGGGACTAGCGGCCGCTACAATGAGCAGTTCTTC.

V gene TRBV24-1 combines with J gene TRBJ1-5, with D unresolved. This CDR3 has 19 amino acids. The germline V gene has CDR1 KGHDR and CDR2 SFDVKD. With 3 bases removed from V and 2 bases from J, the gap between germline ends came to 22 bases. The CDR3 nucleotides read TGTGCCACCAGTGATCCCCGGGCGGGCGGGGTTATTGGCAATCAGCCCCAGCATTTT. Translation gives CATSDPRAGGVIGNQPQHF.

This clone was detected a few times. The chain joins TRBV7-2 to TRBJ2-1; 8 nucleotides agree with TRBD2. The CDR3 has 19 residues. V lost 0 bases, J lost 6 bases, and 16 bases stayed unmatched. Germline values: CDR1 SGHTA, CDR2 FQGNSA. CDR3 sequence: CASSLAVRIGTRRANEQFF. The CDR3 nucleotides are TGTGCCAGCAGCTTAGCGGTTCGTATCGGGACTAGGCGTGCCAATGAGCAGTTCTTC.

The chain joins TRBV5-4 to TRBJ1-2; 7 nucleotides agree with TRBD1. The V segment lost 4 bases and the J segment 2 bases; nucleotides outside the gene matches: 2. Germline loops: CDR1 SGHNT, CDR2 YYREEE (reference sequence). This CDR3 is 13 amino acids long. In DNA, the CDR3 is TGTGCCAGCAGCACGACAGGGAACTATGGCTACACCTTC. Its translation: CASSTTGNYGYTF. The full variable domain, rest sourced from reference TRBV5-4 and TRBJ1-2, is ETGVTQSPTHLIKTRGQQVTLRCSSQSGHNTVSWYQQALGQGPQFIFQYYREEENGRGNFPPRFSGLQFPNYSSELNVNALELDDSALYLCASSTTGNYGYTFGSGTRLTVV.

The chain recombines TRBV6-1 with TRBJ1-3; D is unresolved. V was cut by 1 base and J by 1 base, with 11 bases left in between. CDR3 size: 16 residues. The germline CDR1 and CDR2 sequences are MNHNS and SASEGT. For the CDR3, the DNA is TGTGCCAGCAGTGAAGGGGATCAGAGATCTGGAAACACCATATATTTT. Its translation is CASSEGDQRSGNTIYF.

Only one count was recorded for this clone. The V and J genes are TRBV7-3 and TRBJ1-1; possible D gene TRBD1, 6 bases. The germline V and J ends were trimmed by 5 bases and 0 bases, with 16 bases remaining between them. This CDR3 is built from 16 residues. Germline V gene data show CDR1 as SGHTA and CDR2 as FQGTGA. The DNA of the CDR3 is TGTGCCAGCAGCCCACCCGGGGGGCCGGTGAACACTGAAGCTTTCTTT. Protein product: CASSPPGGPVNTEAFF.

The table lists this clone with a count of one. The rearrangement joins TRBV10-1 to TRBJ1-1; a possible D gene is TRBD1 (6 bases). CDR3 length equals 13 residues. In germline, CDR1 is WNHNN, CDR2 SYGVQD (reference sequence). Trimming pared 6 bases from V and 2 bases from J, leaving 10 bases between. The CDR3 loop is CASRADRNTEAFF. CDR3 DNA: TGCGCCAGCAGGGCGGACAGAAACACTGAAGCTTTCTTT.